This T cell receptor beta chain was sequenced for a study of response to subunit inactivated influenza vaccine (dated by TCRdb to the late 2010s). General notes on the study: To follow how T cells responded to a trivalent subunit inactivated influenza vaccine, the researchers relied on deep quantitative profiling of the T cell receptor repertoire. General study outcomes and caveats: It was suggested by the authors that each seasonal influenza vaccination may recruit only a limited number of new T cells.

As for this clonotype: There is no known antigen for this receptor. No much larger clone is present one base from it, and per-base qualities are unavailable.

Library generation was performed with RT-PCR. Sequencing was carried out with an Illumina HiSeq 2500. In TCRdb, the public reads were trimmed at Q25 with fastp and aligned with MiXCR, with productive beta chains retained. Each entry is one CDR3 protein sequence, shown with its most common DNA and genes. The sample includes about 520,000 distinct CDR3 sequences, with less than 30% observed a single time. 1.5% to 2% of the sample rests with the top ten. Unmatched junction bases come to 11, with V trimmed by 4 bases and J by 7 bases. The CDR3 measures 16 amino acids from cysteine to phenylalanine. Here the CDR3 DNA is all that survives: 48 bases in frame from base 1. Via the germline V gene, CDR1 is KGHDR and CDR2 SFDVKD.

Sequenced here: CD4+ T cells sorted from PBMCs, sampled roughly 5 days after vaccination. The chain employs TRBV24-1 and TRBJ2-2; the central 7 bases match TRBD1. The sequence derives from a man between 45 and 60 years old who received an inactivated influenza vaccine. Donor details come from another sample of the same person, matched by shared clones. The CDR3 reads as follows: CATSDAEAGGIGELFF. The nucleotide sequence is TGTGCCACCAGTGACGCAGAGGCAGGGGGTATCGGGGAGCTGTTTTTT.